Below are 24 T cell receptor beta chains sequenced from a single sample in a study of T cells in Graves' hyperthyroidism and ophthalmopathy. Authors of the study amplified TCR beta CDR3 regions from RNA transcripts. RT-PCR in the first round (using the HTBI primer set) targeted the TCR CDR3. TCRdb analysed the multiplex PCR reads with MiXCR anew, one entry per CDR3 protein. The sample shows about 210,000 distinct CDR3 sequences, roughly 17% of them seen only once. The specimen was blood. These TCRs come from a man aged 45 to 65 with Graves' hyperthyroidism.

This clonotype was seen a few times. V and J are TRBV18 and TRBJ2-7; no clear D gene. CDR3 size: 11 residues. Germline V gene data show CDR1 as KGHSH and CDR2 as LQKENI. The ends were cut back, 10 bases at V and 2 bases at J, with 9 bases in the middle. CDR3 nucleotide sequence: TGTGCCACCTCCGAAACCTACGAGCAGTACTTC. It is translated as CATSETYEQYF.

This chain connects TRBV9 to TRBJ2-5; 7 bases match TRBD2. Germline V gene sequence: CDR1 SGDLS, CDR2 YYNGEE. CDR3 size: 14 residues. The ends lost 4 bases at V and 3 bases at J; junction bases unmatched: 6. DNA of the CDR3: TGTGCCAGCAGCACGGGACTACATAAAGAGACCCAGTACTTC. It is translated as CASSTGLHKETQYF.

This clonotype was observed many times. The rearrangement joins TRBV2 to TRBJ1-4, with D hard to call. There are 12 residues in the CDR3. V shed 5 bases and J shed 8 bases, with 9 bases lying between them. Germline lookup yields CDR1 SNHLY and CDR2 FYNNEI. CDR3: CASSKEVEKLFF. CDR3 in DNA: TGTGCCAGCAGTAAAGAGGTCGAAAAACTGTTTTTT.

This clonotype was observed many times. This chain connects TRBV12-3 or TRBV12-4 to TRBJ2-7; 7 bases agree with TRBD1. This CDR3 spans 14 amino acids. V was clipped by 3 bases and J by 2 bases; unmatched bases: 4. CDR3 region: CASSLGQHTYEQYF. The CDR3 DNA sequence: TGTGCCAGCAGTTTGGGACAGCACACCTACGAGCAGTACTTC.

Many counts were recorded for this clonotype. The V gene is TRBV20-1, the J gene TRBJ2-3; TRBD2 agrees at 7 bases. The CDR3 covers 14 residues. CDR1 and CDR2 from the germline V gene are DFQATT and SNEGSKA (reference sequence). V was clipped by 4 bases and J by 4 bases; unmatched bases: 8. CDR3 nucleotides: TGCAGTGCTACTACTGGACTAGTCCCAGATACGCAGTATTTT. This translates into CSATTGLVPDTQYF.

The V and J genes are TRBV12-3 or TRBV12-4 and TRBJ2-1; D possibly uses TRBD1 or TRBD2 (6 bases each). The CDR3 sequence is 13 residues long. Trimming took off 2 bases at V and 8 bases at J, with 10 bases between the two ends. CDR3 DNA: TGTGCCAGCAGTTTATTGGGGGGCGATGAGCAGTTCTTC. Translated, it gives CASSLLGGDEQFF.

This clonotype was seen a few times. This rearrangement joins TRBV19 to TRBJ1-1; 9 nucleotides match TRBD1. The germline V gene has CDR1 LNHDA and CDR2 SQIVND (reference sequence). After removal of 4 bases from V and 3 bases from J, the junction contained 6 bases not matched to a gene. This CDR3 has 15 amino acids. The CDR3 region has the DNA TGTGCCAGTAGTAGCCCTACAGGGGGCTACACTGAAGCTTTCTTT. The encoded protein is CASSSPTGGYTEAFF.

Ten or more counts support this clonotype. This sequence joins TRBV29-1 and TRBJ2-3, with 14 nucleotides matching TRBD2. The CDR3 has 21 residues. V lost 0 bases to trimming and J lost 5 bases; unmatched junction nucleotides: 19. CDR1 and CDR2 from the germline V gene are SQVTM and ANQGSEA. The DNA for the CDR3 is TGCAGCGTTGAAGATCATGCTGGACTAGCGGGAGGACCCGGGAGGGGAGATACGCAGTATTTT. Its translation is CSVEDHAGLAGGPGRGDTQYF.

A few counts support this clonotype. Germline is not matched at one junction end, which may reflect a read error. The chain joins TRBV12-3 or TRBV12-4 to TRBJ2-7; D is ambiguous. This CDR3 spans 11 amino acids. DNA for the CDR3: TGTACCAGCAGTTTCCCCTACGAGCAGTACTTC. Translated, it gives CTSSFPYEQYF.

This clonotype has just a few counts. This chain links TRBV11-2 with TRBJ2-3, with 8 bases that match TRBD1. With V trimmed by 8 bases and J by 5 bases, 12 bases remained unmatched. From germline, CDR1 is SGHAT and CDR2 FQNNGV. The CDR3 runs to 15 residues. CDR3 nucleotide sequence: TGTGCCAGCGGTCCAACCGGGACAGGACGAGATACGCAGTATTTT. It translates to CASGPTGTGRDTQYF.

This clonotype has a count of ten or more. V gene TRBV2 combines with J gene TRBJ1-5, with D possibly being TRBD1 (6 bases). The germline CDR1 and CDR2 sequences are SNHLY and FYNNEI. This CDR3 has 15 residues. V was clipped by 7 bases and J by 0 bases, with 13 bases between them. CDR3 sequence reads: CASKEDSHSNQPQHF. CDR3 sequence (DNA): TGTGCCAGCAAGGAGGACAGTCATAGCAATCAGCCCCAGCATTTT.

Turning to this clonotype: An end of the junction differs from the germline gene, which may be a read error. The chain couples TRBV5-1 to TRBJ2-7; D may be TRBD1 (6 bases). There are 13 residues in the CDR3. CDR1 is SGHRS, CDR2 YFSETQ, per germline. The CDR3 DNA sequence: TGCACCAGCAGCGTACAGGGTAGCTACGAGCAGTACTTC. The encoded protein is CTSSVQGSYEQYF. Full variable domain (outside the CDR3, taken from reference TRBV5-1 and TRBJ2-7): KAGVTQTPRYLIKTRGQQVTLSCSPISGHRSVSWYQQTPGQGLQFLFEYFSETQRNKGNFPGRFSGRQFSNSRSEMNVSTLELGDSALYLCTSSVQGSYEQYFGPGTRLTVT.

Many counts were recorded for this clonotype. The chain couples TRBV20-1 to TRBJ1-1; TRBD1 is a possible D gene (5 bases). The CDR3 loop spans 12 amino acids. From germline, CDR1 is DFQATT and CDR2 SNEGSKA (reference sequence). The CDR3 DNA reads TGCAGGGGGAGCGACAGGAACACTGAAGCTTTCTTT. As protein: CRGSDRNTEAFF.

The genes are TRBV30 and TRBJ2-1, with a weak D call TRBD2 (5 bases). Germline CDR1 and CDR2: GTSNPN and SVGIG (reference sequence). The CDR3 length is 15 residues. V was trimmed by 2 bases and J by 4 bases, leaving 15 bases between them. CDR3 residues: CAWSPSTPIYNEQFF. The CDR3 DNA sequence: TGTGCCTGGAGTCCTAGCACCCCTATATACAATGAGCAGTTCTTC.

This clonotype was recorded many times. This chain links TRBV6-2 or TRBV6-3 with TRBJ2-1, with 7 bases fitting TRBD2. The CDR3 is 14 residues long. Germline V gives CDR1 MNHEY, CDR2 SVGEGT. J was trimmed by 7 bases and V by 0 bases; bases with no gene match: 3. The CDR3 DNA follows: TGTGCCAGCAGTTACTCTAGCGGGCCTAATGAGCAGTTCTTC. Protein: CASSYSSGPNEQFF.

This clonotype was counted only a few times. This chain joins TRBV4-1 and TRBJ2-6; D is undetermined. The V end lost 3 bases, the J end lost 2 bases, and 14 bases lay between the germline ends. From germline, CDR1 is MGHRA and CDR2 YSYEKL. The CDR3 is 17 amino acids. The CDR3 region is CASSHRFSGAGANVLTF. In nucleotides, the CDR3 is TGCGCCAGCAGCCATCGGTTTAGTGGGGCTGGGGCCAACGTCCTGACTTTC.

In this sample, this clonotype turned up many times. The chain joins TRBV20-1 to TRBJ2-7; possible D gene TRBD2, 6 bases. Germline V gives CDR1 DFQATT, CDR2 SNEGSKA (reference sequence). The CDR3 length is 15 residues. V lost 0 bases, J lost 5 bases, and 17 bases lay in between. The chain's CDR3 is CSARDQYWGGNEQYF. The DNA of the CDR3 is TGCAGTGCTAGAGATCAATATTGGGGCGGGAACGAGCAGTACTTC.

This clonotype was recorded many times. The chain carries TRBV27 and TRBJ2-7, with 9 bases that match TRBD1. Trimming at V came to 2 bases and at J to 7 bases, leaving 9 bases not matched to a gene. This CDR3 region has 15 residues. Germline V gene lookup returns CDR1 MNHEY and CDR2 SMNVEV (reference sequence). CDR3 amino acids: CASSLVGQGSGEQYF. The CDR3 DNA sequence: TGTGCCAGCAGTTTAGTGGGACAGGGATCGGGGGAGCAGTACTTC.

In its sample, this clonotype was seen a few times. The chain links TRBV6-6 to TRBJ2-7; 11 nucleotides align to TRBD2. V gave up 0 bases and J gave up 0 bases; unmatched junction bases: 1. The CDR3 runs 16 residues. Germline CDR1 and CDR2: MNHNY and SVGAGI (reference sequence). The CDR3 loop is CASSYSTSGSSYEQYF. Written as DNA, the CDR3 is TGTGCCAGCAGTTACTCTACTAGCGGGAGCTCCTACGAGCAGTACTTC.

The sample holds a few counts of this clonotype. The genes are TRBV11-2 and TRBJ2-7; 13 bases align to TRBD2. The CDR3 contains 17 residues. The germline CDR1 and CDR2 sequences are SGHAT and FQNNGV. V trimming: 3 bases; J trimming: 2 bases; junction bases outside the gene matches: 7. The chain's CDR3 is CASSLALAGGYPYEQYF. In nucleotides, the CDR3 is TGTGCCAGCAGCTTGGCACTAGCGGGAGGGTACCCCTACGAGCAGTACTTC. The entire variable domain, with the rest obtained from reference TRBV11-2 and TRBJ2-7, is as follows: EAGVAQSPRYKIIEKRQSVAFWCNPISGHATLYWYQQILGQGPKLLIQFQNNGVVDDSQLPKDRFSAERLKGVDSTLKIQPAKLEDSAVYLCASSLALAGGYPYEQYFGPGTRLTVT.

The table lists this clonotype with many counts. The chain combines TRBV7-3 with TRBJ1-5; D is unresolved. V lost 4 bases and J 0 bases, leaving 13 bases between the germline ends. CDR1 SGHTA and CDR2 FQGTGA come from the germline V gene. This CDR3 has 16 amino acids. The CDR3 spells CASSSPDLDSNQPQHF. In nucleotides, the CDR3 is TGTGCCAGCAGCTCCCCGGACTTGGATAGCAATCAGCCCCAGCATTTT.

This clonotype occurred many times. The chain joins TRBV11-3 to TRBJ2-2, with TRBD2 matching 13 bases. CDR3 length: 15 amino acids. CDR1 is SGHNT, CDR2 YENEEA, per germline. J gave up 6 bases and V 5 bases, and 3 bases lay outside the gene matches. The chain's CDR3 is CASSPGLAGAGELFF. In DNA, the CDR3 is TGTGCCAGCAGCCCTGGACTAGCGGGAGCCGGGGAGCTGTTTTTT.

This clonotype was detected many times. V usage is TRBV10-3 and J usage is TRBJ1-2; D is perhaps TRBD1 (5 bases). V was trimmed by 6 bases and J by 1 base, leaving 21 bases between them. The CDR3 loop spans 17 amino acids. The germline V gene has CDR1 ENHRY and CDR2 SYGVKD. CDR3 nucleotide sequence: TGTGCCATCAGCGAAGTGGGACGCCGGACGGTTAACTATGGCTACACCTTC. It yields the protein CAISEVGRRTVNYGYTF.

A word on this clonotype: Just one base apart from a much larger clone, this may be a read error. The chain employs TRBV7-9 and TRBJ2-3, with 7 bases that match TRBD2. Germline CDR1 is SEHNR and CDR2 is FQNEAQ (reference sequence). The CDR3 covers 16 residues. The ends lost 4 bases at V and 6 bases at J; junction bases unmatched: 13. The CDR3 DNA is TGTGCCAGCAGCTCAGCTTTGACGGGAGGTGATGATACGCAGTATTTT. Amino acid sequence: CASSSALTGGDDTQYF.